This entry lists 5 T cell receptor beta chains sequenced from one sample in a study of blood T cell repertoires in COVID-19. TCRdb's copy holds only in-frame clones and misses some; the assay was immunoSEQ multiplex PCR. The repertoire holds about 190,000 clones, with 65% to 90% as singletons. The sequencing input was PBMCs or T cells enriched from blood (not recorded which). All receptors come from a woman in her sixties or seventies with acute COVID-19.

The chain links TRBV7-2 to TRBJ2-3; 11 bases line up with TRBD2. The CDR3 totals 16 residues. Trimming cost V 4 bases and J 7 bases; bases outside gene matches: 10. Germline assignment: CDR1 SGHTA and CDR2 FQGNSA. The CDR3 coding sequence is TGTGCCAGCAGCTCCACTACTAGCGGGGGACTAAATACGCAGTATTTT. It specifies CASSSTTSGGLNTQYF.

This rearrangement joins TRBV7-8 to TRBJ1-2; no clear D gene. Deletions cut 1 base from V and 6 bases from J, with 9 bases between. Germline values: CDR1 SGHVS, CDR2 FQNEAQ. The CDR3 has 13 amino acids. The CDR3 here is CASSLGLNDGYTF. CDR3 sequence (DNA): TGTGCCAGCAGCTTAGGTCTAAACGATGGCTACACCTTC.

The V and J genes are TRBV7-8 and TRBJ2-1, with TRBD2 matching 14 bases. V was clipped by 5 bases and J by 9 bases; unmatched bases: 18. Germline-derived CDR1 and CDR2 are SGHVS and FQNEAQ. The CDR3 sequence is 19 residues long. This CDR3 is CASSQPRKTGTSGSSEQFF. CDR3 nucleotide sequence: TGTGCCAGCAGCCAGCCCCGAAAGACCGGGACTAGCGGGAGCTCTGAGCAGTTCTTC.

CDR3 protein: CASLRWGRGSSVEQYF. Written as DNA, the CDR3 is TGTGCCAGCCTCCGATGGGGCAGGGGGTCCTCGGTCGAGCAGTACTTC. V and J are TRBV11-2 and TRBJ2-7; 7 nucleotides align to TRBD1. The germline CDR1 and CDR2 sequences are SGHAT and FQNNGV. The CDR3 is 16 residues long. Trimming at V came to 8 bases and at J to 6 bases, leaving 19 bases not matched to a gene.

The rearrangement links TRBV12-3 or TRBV12-4 to TRBJ1-2; 7 nucleotides agree with TRBD1. This CDR3 contains 13 residues. V dropped 6 bases and J dropped 3; count of bases not matched to a gene: 4. CDR3 coding DNA: TGTGCCAGCAGGACAGGGATGGACTATGGCTACACCTTC. Its protein is CASRTGMDYGYTF.